This T cell receptor beta chain is drawn from a study of Ad26.COV2.S vaccination and SARS-CoV-2 variants (dated by TCRdb to the early 2020s). General notes on the study: Vaccine-arm donors were drawn from COV1001, a multicentre, randomized, double-blind, placebo-controlled phase I-IIa trial of Ad26.COV2.S in healthy adults. Ad26.COV2.S was administered intramuscularly at 5 x 10^10 or 1 x 10^11 viral particles, either as a single shot or as two shots given 56 days apart. A total of approximately 30 samples were included in the TCR-sequenced set, comprising around 19 Ad26.COV2.S vaccine recipients, 5 placebo recipients and 8 SARS-CoV-2 convalescent individuals. The specificity and breadth of SARS-CoV-2-reactive T cell receptors after Ad26.COV2.S vaccination were assessed by TCRbeta repertoire sequencing. Trial participants were randomized into five groups of five, in which low-dose or high-dose Ad26.COV2.S was given once or twice, or placebo was given on both occasions. Investigators did not know the trial group allocation while performing experiments and assessing outcomes.

The immunoSEQ Assay was the method used to sequence TCRbeta CDR3 regions. After extraction, genomic DNA underwent amplification by bias-controlled multiplex PCR, followed by high-throughput sequencing. On the study's bioinformatics: To quantify the absolute abundance of every unique TCRbeta CDR3 region, sequences were collapsed and filtered. T cell fraction was estimated by normalizing TCRbeta template counts to usable DNA, which was measured by amplifying reference genes present in all nucleated cells. Repertoire TCRs were annotated as SARS-CoV-2-specific when V gene, CDR3 amino acid sequence and J gene were exactly matched to a known reactive TCR set. The reference SARS-CoV-2 TCR set came from MIRA and was filtered for enrichment in COVID-19-positive ImmuneCODE repertoires, removing public or cross-reactive TCRs. Using the MIRA antigens, annotated TCRs were further analysed by specific ORF or by position within an ORF. Breadth was defined as the number of annotated unique rearrangements divided by the total number of unique productive rearrangements, and depth was defined as the summed frequency of the annotated unique rearrangements. TCR breadth was compared between groups using two-sided Wilcoxon rank-sum tests. TCRdb re-hosts the immuneACCESS table, in-frame sequences only. Its copies lack some clones; in the studies checked, an unresolved V gene accounts for under half of them, and the cause for the rest is not known. Clonal size and the V and J genes are those of that table, whereas D and trimming came from the DNA. Present in this sample are some 520,000 clones, 87% of which were seen just once. Of the sample, about 13% falls within the top ten clones.

Including cysteine and phenylalanine, the CDR3 has 12 amino acids. Only CDR3 DNA is held: 36 bases, read in frame from base 1. Via the germline V gene, CDR1 is SGHTA and CDR2 FQGNSA. V is trimmed back by 7 bases and J by 7 bases, and the junction contains 2 bases that no gene match accounts for. The sample's treatment or condition, from its label and the paper: around 19 received Ad26.COV2.S at low or high dose, single or two shots; 5 received placebo; per-sample allocation not given. Repertoires of vaccine and placebo recipients were sequenced from samples taken on day 63 after the first injection. Cohort 1b enrolled 20 to 30 adults aged 18-55 years at a single site in Boston, USA, between 29 July and 7 August 2020. Ad26.COV2.S was a replication-incompetent adenovirus type 26 vector that expressed a prefusion-stabilized SARS-CoV-2 spike protein derived from the original Wuhan strain. Regarding this clone: What this receptor recognizes is not known. No much larger clonotype is one base removed from it; base qualities were not supplied.

General findings and caveats noted by the study authors: Spike-specific TCR breadth was higher in Ad26.COV2.S recipients than in placebo recipients (P = 0.0014). The authors noted that the TCR breadth and depth analyses may have underestimated total T cell responses. The study lacked the statistical power to compare responses across vaccine doses or regimens. After vaccination, spike-specific CD8+ and CD4+ T cell responses were reported to show substantial breadth. Comparable non-spike TCR breadth was observed between vaccine and placebo recipients, consistent with only spike being contained in the vaccine.

This receptor chain uses TRBV7-2 and TRBJ2-2; TRBD2 aligns with 8 central bases. The sequences come from peripheral blood, collected in a trial of Ad26.COV2.S vaccine versus placebo. This sequence originates from a person between 18 and 59 years old who received the Ad26.COV2.S COVID-19 vaccine or a placebo. This receptor carries the CDR3 CASNGRVGELFF. The DNA sequence is given as TGTGCCAGCAACGGGAGGGTCGGGGAGCTGTTTTTT.